This TCR beta chain was captured by sequencing in a study of cytotoxic CD8 clonotypes in ibrutinib-treated CLL. On the study more broadly: Of a cohort that held 11 relapsed/refractory and some 15 treatment-naive patients, some 17 were IGHV unmutated. Whole-study findings and limits: Private clonotypes, not public ones, expanded at ibrutinib response.

V was clipped by 3 bases and J by 7 bases, with 16 bases between them. Germline assignment: CDR1 SQVTM and CDR2 ANQGSEA. The CDR3 covers 13 residues. Libraries were prepared by immunoSEQ multiplex PCR; TCRdb keeps only in-frame clonotypes and omits some of them. This table holds more than 150,000 clones, 72% found once. About this clone itself: The target antigen is unknown.

The TCR comes from a human donor with chronic lymphocytic leukemia. The chain carries TRBV29-1 and TRBJ2-7; tentative D call: TRBD2 (6 bases). The source material was PBMCs, sampled after 24 months of ibrutinib treatment. The CDR3 region is CSVERLARREQYF. CDR3 coding DNA: TGCAGCGTTGAGCGGCTAGCGAGAAGGGAGCAGTACTTC.